The T cell receptor beta chain described here comes from a study of low-dose radiotherapy and immunotherapy resistance in tumors (dated by TCRdb to between 2020 and 2023). General notes on the study: Cohort 1 received 0.5 Gy per fraction every 2 weeks, with a prescribed total PTV dose of 6.5 Gy. Trial participants were not randomized into treatment groups. Nivolumab was administered intravenously as a 240 mg flat dose every two weeks, and ipilimumab was administered intravenously at 1 mg/kg every six weeks. Cyclophosphamide 200 mg/m2 was administered intravenously every two weeks, one day before each radiation and immunotherapy administration. In Cohort 2, 1 Gy per fraction was delivered every two weeks, for a total of 13 Gy over 26 weeks. To make first-strand cDNA, Superscript III was used along with a set of TRAV- and TRBV-specific primers so that both the TCRalpha and TCRbeta chains were covered. Aspirin 300 mg was taken orally once daily by patients for four cycles, starting on cycle 1 day 1. Eight patients were included in the translational analysis, namely three from the first dose cohort plus the first five from the second dose cohort.

The time point label here, explained by the study, means: after trial treatment. The treatment or condition label on this specimen signifies: LDRT plus nivolumab, ipilimumab, low-dose cyclophosphamide and aspirin (RACIN trial). Donors were enrolled in RACIN, a single-arm phase I dose-escalation trial combining nivolumab, ipilimumab, aspirin, low-dose cyclophosphamide and low-dose radiotherapy. Patients were eligible if they had advanced solid tumors that were TIL-negative. The germline V gene encodes CDR1 SNHLY and CDR2 FYNNEI. The CDR3, cysteine through phenylalanine, is 15 amino acids long. The retained sequence is limited to the CDR3, 45 bases, with the frame set at the first base. Sequencing relied on an Illumina HiSeq 2500. A roughly 20-cycle PCR with Phusion amplified the TCRs, pairing a constant-region primer with the adapter that was attached to the V primers. Amplification of the isolated mRNA was done with the MessageAmp II aRNA Amplification Kit, which involved a roughly 17-hour in vitro transcription at 37 degrees C. The Dynabeads mRNA DIRECT Purification Kit was used to isolate mRNA for TCR sequencing. A second roughly 25-cycle Phusion PCR added indexed Illumina adapters, and products were purified with AMPure XP beads. The authors processed their data as follows. Custom Perl scripts pooled TCR sequences encoding the same protein, removed out-of-frame sequences and computed each clonotype's abundance. TCR sequences supported by only a single read were excluded from analysis. The metrics used to describe the repertoires included Shannon entropy, Gini index, clonality, richness, and the frequency of TCRs shared between repertoires. The public sequencing data were trimmed at Q25 with fastp and processed into clonotypes with MiXCR by TCRdb, which kept only in-frame beta chains. CDR3 protein duplicates are merged, each entry listing the most common genes and DNA. These V and J calls originate from TCRdb's pipeline instead of the authors' own analysis. The sample has tens of thousands of distinct CDR3 sequences on record, approximately 31% of them singletons. In total, the top ten clones hold less than 9.5% of the sample.

Remarks on this clonotype: The specificity of this receptor is unknown. A read error may account for a junction end that differs from germline.

The sequence is built from TRBV2 and TRBJ2-1; 8 nucleotides in the junction match TRBD2. Sequencing used PBMCs, obtained after low-dose radiotherapy plus immunotherapy. The sequence was obtained from a male donor with rectosigmoid adenocarcinoma. This receptor has the CDR3 CASSLREAHYSEQFF. The bases are TGTGCCAGCTCCCTGCGGGAGGCCCATTACAGTGAGCAGTTCTTC.